This paragraph covers one TCR beta chain sequence. Per the original data handling: Estimation of nucleated cell counts relied on the amplification of reference gene primers. Produced via immunoSEQ multiplex PCR; TCRdb's table is partial and in-frame only. V and J calls and clone size are given by that table; D and trimming were obtained from the DNA. The sample gives fewer than 200,000 clones, 84% of which show up once; about 2.7% is in the top ten. This entry comes from a study of blood T cell repertoires in COVID-19. Study information: The origin of the acute and convalescent COVID-19 samples was the United States, Italy and Spain.

CDR1 is WSHSY and CDR2 is SAAADI in the germline V gene. With 2 bases removed from V and 11 bases from J, the gap between germline ends came to 12 bases. This CDR3 has 12 residues. Patients from Seattle were sampled longitudinally, starting during active infection. Material: peripheral blood. The source is a woman older than 75 with COVID-19, enrolled during active disease. The V call is TRBV10-2, the J call TRBJ1-1, with TRBD1 as a possible D gene (5 bases). Here the CDR3 DNA reads TGCGCCAGCAGTGAGAGGTGGACAAGCGCTTTCTTT. Amino acids: CASSERWTSAFF.